The next 26 T cell receptor beta chains were all read from a single sample in a study of blood T cell repertoires in COVID-19. This table comes from immunoSEQ multiplex PCR, and its TCRdb copy is limited to in-frame clones, with some not included. The table shows roughly 200,000 clones, with almost 90% occurring only once. Sequencing input: peripheral blood. The receptors come from a man aged 50 to 60 with acute or convalescent COVID-19.

The rearrangement links TRBV6-5 to TRBJ2-7, with D tentatively TRBD1 (6 bases). Per the germline V gene, CDR1 is MNHEY and CDR2 is SVGAGI. The CDR3 runs 13 residues. V shed 5 bases and J shed 2 bases, with 10 bases lying between them. This CDR3 is CASSPRGPYEQYV. CDR3 nucleotides: TGTGCCAGCAGTCCCAGGGGCCCCTACGAGCAGTACGTC.

This clone was seen only a few times. This chain links TRBV3-1 (or the pseudogene TRBV3-2) with TRBJ1-2, with D possibly matching TRBD1 (5 bases). Germline-derived CDR1 and CDR2 are LGHDT and YNNKEL (reference sequence). The CDR3 spans 13 residues. V was clipped by 3 bases and J by 7 bases, with 12 bases between them. CDR3 protein: CASSQSQGGGYTF. The CDR3 DNA reads TGTGCCAGCAGCCAGAGTCAGGGAGGTGGCTACACCTTC.

This chain links TRBV28 with TRBJ1-6; maybe TRBD1 (6 bases). The V end was cut by 4 bases, the J end by 10 bases, with 14 bases between. Germline loops: CDR1 MDHEN, CDR2 SYDVKM. The CDR3 covers 14 residues. The CDR3 is CASSSPGVASPLHF. In nucleotides, the CDR3 is TGTGCCAGCAGTTCGCCAGGGGTTGCGTCACCCCTCCACTTT.

The rearrangement uses TRBV4-2 and TRBJ1-6, with 11 bases fitting TRBD1. Per the germline V gene, CDR1 is LGHNA and CDR2 is YNFKEQ. The CDR3 is 22 residues long. J lost 0 bases, V lost 2 bases, and 15 bases had no gene match. CDR3 bases: TGTGCCAGCAGCCAAAGCCCTACCCAGGGACAGGGGGTGAGCTCCTATAATTCACCCCTCCACTTT. Translated: CASSQSPTQGQGVSSYNSPLHF.

This clone was recorded only once. This sequence joins TRBV5-1 and TRBJ1-6; D call uncertain. The CDR3 has 17 residues. The V gene's germline CDR1 is SGHRS and CDR2 YFSETQ. With 5 bases removed from V and 1 base from J, the gap between germline ends came to 16 bases. The CDR3 sequence is CASSHGEGSSYNSPLHF. In DNA, the CDR3 is TGCGCCAGCAGTCATGGCGAGGGTTCGTCCTATAATTCACCCCTCCACTTT.

CDR3: CASSRDIYGYTF. The CDR3 region has the DNA TGTGCCAGCAGCCGGGACATCTATGGCTACACCTTC. The rearrangement links TRBV12-3 or TRBV12-4 to TRBJ1-2, with D possibly matching TRBD1 (6 bases). V lost 6 bases and J 4 bases, leaving 9 bases between the germline ends. This CDR3 region has 12 residues.

V gene TRBV18 combines with J gene TRBJ2-7, with D possibly TRBD1 on 6 matching bases. Trimming cost V 2 bases and J 0 bases, with 17 bases left between them. The CDR3 is made up of 17 amino acids. The germline CDR1 and CDR2 sequences are KGHSH and LQKENI. CDR3 sequence: CASSPGVGQGLSYEQYV. The CDR3 coding sequence is TGTGCCAGCTCACCAGGGGTCGGGCAGGGGCTCTCCTACGAGCAGTACGTC.

J is TRBJ1-2 and V is TRBV20-1; D is unclear. The V gene's germline CDR1 is DFQATT and CDR2 SNEGSKA (reference sequence). CDR3 length: 11 amino acids. The V end lost 6 bases, the J end lost 1 base, and 6 bases lay between the germline ends. The CDR3 DNA reads TGCAGTGCGCCAGATAACTATGGCTACACCTTC. Residues: CSAPDNYGYTF.

The rearrangement joins TRBV18 to TRBJ2-5; maybe TRBD1 (7 bases). CDR1 KGHSH and CDR2 LQKENI come from the germline V gene. The ends were cut back, 8 bases at V and 1 base at J, with 11 bases in the middle. The CDR3 is made up of 13 amino acids. CDR3 sequence (DNA): TGTGCCAGCGGAGGGACAGCCCAAGAGACCCAGTACTTC. It specifies CASGGTAQETQYF.

The chain carries TRBV7-9 and TRBJ1-1; 7 positions agree with TRBD1. The CDR3 covers 13 residues. V trimming: 6 bases; J trimming: 4 bases; junction bases outside the gene matches: 5. Germline values: CDR1 SEHNR, CDR2 FQNEAQ (reference sequence). The CDR3 loop reads CASSNDRVTEAFF. In nucleotides, the CDR3 is TGTGCCAGCAGTAACGACAGGGTCACTGAAGCTTTCTTT.

CDR3 coding DNA: TGTGCCAGCAGACCGACAGGGCTCTATGGCTACACCTTC. Translating it yields CASRPTGLYGYTF. V usage is TRBV28 and J usage is TRBJ1-2, with 7 bases identical to TRBD1. The CDR3 has 13 residues. The germline V gene encodes CDR1 MDHEN and CDR2 SYDVKM. The J segment lost 4 bases and the V segment lost 6 bases, leaving 5 bases of the junction unmatched.

The chain combines TRBV9 with TRBJ2-5, with TRBD2 matching over 10 bases. The CDR3 has 16 residues. Germline values: CDR1 SGDLS, CDR2 YYNGEE. Germline trimming cut 1 base from V and 4 bases from J; bases unmatched to any gene: 7. The DNA of the CDR3 is TGTGCCAGCAGCGTAATGGAGCGGGGGGGCAGAGAGACCCAGTACTTC. Protein sequence: CASSVMERGGRETQYF. Combining the CDR3 with reference TRBV9 and TRBJ2-5 gives the whole variable domain DSGVTQTPKHLITATGQRVTLRCSPRSGDLSVYWYQQSLDQGLQFLIQYYNGEERAKGNILERFSAQQFPDLHSELNLSSLELGDSALYFCASSVMERGGRETQYFGPGTRLLVL.

The V and J genes are TRBV4-1 and TRBJ1-6; D uncertain. Trimming pared 4 bases from V and 0 bases from J, leaving 7 bases between. This CDR3 is 15 amino acids long. Germline CDR1 reads MGHRA; CDR2 reads YSYEKL. The CDR3 nucleotides are TGCGCCAGCAGCCCAGAGAGCTCCTATAATTCACCCCTCCACTTT. Amino acid sequence: CASSPESSYNSPLHF.

This chain links TRBV2 with TRBJ2-7; D ambiguous. The CDR3 spans 13 residues. Germline CDR1 and CDR2: SNHLY and FYNNEI. V was trimmed by 7 bases and J by 3 bases, leaving 13 bases between them. CDR3 region: CASMVSRLYEQYV. The CDR3 region has the DNA TGTGCCAGCATGGTGTCCAGACTCTACGAGCAGTACGTC.

The table lists this clone with a few counts. The genes are TRBV30 and TRBJ2-5; D not resolved. The CDR3 contains 14 residues. Germline values: CDR1 GTSNPN, CDR2 SVGIG (reference sequence). V lost 3 bases, J lost 3 bases, and 14 bases lay in between. CDR3 sequence (DNA): TGTGCCTGGAGGAGATTCGATGATAAAGAGACCCAGTACTTC. Amino acids: CAWRRFDDKETQYF.

The chain has TRBV28 and TRBJ2-7; D may be TRBD1 (5 bases). Germline loops: CDR1 MDHEN, CDR2 SYDVKM. Trimming took off 8 bases at V and 4 bases at J, with 9 bases between the two ends. The CDR3 consists of 11 residues. CDR3 protein: CASQGVYEQYV. CDR3 bases: TGTGCCAGCCAGGGTGTTTACGAGCAGTACGTC.

The chain recombines TRBV25-1 with TRBJ2-1; a possible D gene is TRBD2 (6 bases). Germline V gives CDR1 MGHDK, CDR2 SYGVNS. The CDR3 is 14 residues long. V lost 6 bases and J 7 bases, leaving 16 bases between the germline ends. The CDR3 loop reads CASRPGGAINEQFF. The CDR3 DNA sequence: TGTGCCAGCAGACCAGGAGGGGCAATAAATGAGCAGTTCTTC.

V and J are TRBV9 and TRBJ1-3, with 9 bases aligning to TRBD1. The trim removed 0 bases at V and 0 bases at J, leaving 10 bases unmatched. CDR1 is SGDLS and CDR2 is YYNGEE in the germline V gene. The CDR3 is 19 residues long. For the CDR3, the DNA is TGTGCCAGCAGCGTAGGGGACAGGGTGGTACGGGGCTCTGGAAACACCATATATTTT. Its protein is CASSVGDRVVRGSGNTIYF.

The chain recombines TRBV6-5 with TRBJ2-1; 9 bases are shared with TRBD2. Unmatched junction bases numbered 4, after V lost 0 bases and J lost 7 bases. This CDR3 has 15 residues. Germline CDR1 reads MNHEY; CDR2 reads SVGAGI. Written as DNA, the CDR3 is TGTGCCAGCAGTTACTCCGCGGGGGGGCTTAATGAGCAGTTCTTC. Translating it yields CASSYSAGGLNEQFF.

In this sample, this clone turned up a few times. The chain combines TRBV7-9 with TRBJ1-6; D is undetermined. V was pared by 1 base and J by 6 bases, with 7 bases between. This CDR3 has 14 residues. Germline V gives CDR1 SEHNR, CDR2 FQNEAQ (reference sequence). The CDR3: CASSLDRVNSPLHF. CDR3 in DNA: TGTGCCAGCAGCTTAGACAGAGTTAATTCACCCCTCCACTTT.

The rearrangement uses TRBV2 and TRBJ1-6; D remains unclear. The CDR3 extends over 15 amino acids. V was shortened by 6 bases and J by 7 bases, with 16 bases between the two germline ends. The V gene's germline CDR1 is SNHLY and CDR2 FYNNEI. As DNA, the CDR3 is TGTGCCAGCAGGGGAGACTGGAAAGGAAATTCACCCCTCCACTTT. Translated, it gives CASRGDWKGNSPLHF. Supplemented by reference TRBV2 and TRBJ1-6, the full variable domain reads EPEVTQTPSHQVTQMGQEVILRCVPISNHLYFYWYRQILGQKVEFLVSFYNNEISEKSEIFDDQFSVERPDGSNFTLKIRSTKLEDSAMYFCASRGDWKGNSPLHFGNGTRLTVT.

The rearrangement joins TRBV25-1 to TRBJ2-2; 7 nucleotides line up with TRBD1. CDR3 size: 14 residues. CDR1 and CDR2 from the germline V gene are MGHDK and SYGVNS. The V segment lost 4 bases and the J segment 4 bases; nucleotides outside the gene matches: 3. The DNA of the CDR3 is TGTGCCAGCAGTGCGGGACAGCGCACCGGGGAGCTGTTTTTT. Amino acid sequence: CASSAGQRTGELFF.

The chain couples TRBV5-4 to TRBJ2-2, with 10 bases fitting TRBD2. Unmatched junction bases numbered 8, after V lost 4 bases and J lost 5 bases. The CDR3 sequence is 16 residues long. Germline lookup yields CDR1 SGHNT and CDR2 YYREEE (reference sequence). CDR3 residues: CASSGAGLATTGELFF. CDR3 DNA: TGTGCCAGCAGCGGGGCGGGACTAGCGACTACCGGGGAGCTGTTTTTT. Full variable domain (rest looked up from reference TRBV5-4 and TRBJ2-2): ETGVTQSPTHLIKTRGQQVTLRCSSQSGHNTVSWYQQALGQGPQFIFQYYREEENGRGNFPPRFSGLQFPNYSSELNVNALELDDSALYLCASSGAGLATTGELFFGEGSRLTVL.

The CDR3 region has the DNA TGTGCCAGCGGGGCAGGGATGTTCGGCTACACCTTC. Its protein is CASGAGMFGYTF. V is TRBV9 and J is TRBJ1-2; the D gene is possibly TRBD1 (5 bases). The CDR3 length is 12 residues. Germline values: CDR1 SGDLS, CDR2 YYNGEE. The V end lost 7 bases, the J end lost 8 bases, and 15 bases lay between the germline ends.

This clone has just a few counts. V gene TRBV24-1 combines with J gene TRBJ1-1, with D possibly TRBD1 on 5 matching bases. V was cut by 4 bases and J by 9 bases, with 20 bases left in between. The CDR3 spans 15 residues. Per germline, CDR1 KGHDR and CDR2 SFDVKD. The CDR3 DNA reads as TGTGCCACCAGTGAGTCCGGACATGGCGCATTTAAAGCTTTCTTT. Protein product: CATSESGHGAFKAFF.

The rearrangement uses TRBV18 and TRBJ2-7, with 7 bases that match TRBD1. J lost 6 bases, V lost 4 bases, and 18 bases had no gene match. This CDR3 has 17 amino acids. Germline CDR1 is KGHSH and CDR2 is LQKENI. CDR3 in DNA: TGTGCCAGCTCACTTGGACAGGCCTCGAGCGGAGCAGGCGAGCAGTACTTC. It is translated as CASSLGQASSGAGEQYF.